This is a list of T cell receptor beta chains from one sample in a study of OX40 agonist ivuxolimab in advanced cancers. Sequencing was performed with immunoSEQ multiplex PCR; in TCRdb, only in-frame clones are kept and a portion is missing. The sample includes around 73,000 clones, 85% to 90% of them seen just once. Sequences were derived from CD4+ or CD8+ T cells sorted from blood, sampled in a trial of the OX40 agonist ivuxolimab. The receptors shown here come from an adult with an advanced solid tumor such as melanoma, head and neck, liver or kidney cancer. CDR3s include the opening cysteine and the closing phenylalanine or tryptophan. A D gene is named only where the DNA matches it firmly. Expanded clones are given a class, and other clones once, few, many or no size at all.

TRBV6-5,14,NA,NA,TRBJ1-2,TGTGCCAGCAGTGATGGGGGCCCCCTGGGTGGCTACACCTTC,CASSDGGPLGGYTF
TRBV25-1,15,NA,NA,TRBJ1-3,TGTGCCAGCAGTGCCTTAGGCTACTCTGGAAACACCATATATTTT,CASSALGYSGNTIYF
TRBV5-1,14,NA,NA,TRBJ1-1,TGCGCCAGCAGCAGCGCCGGATTCTTCGCTGAAGCTTTCTTT,CASSSAGFFAEAFF
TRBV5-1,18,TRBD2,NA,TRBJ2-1,TGCGCCAGCAGCTCTCACCTTAGCGGGACTAGCTCCTACAATGAGCAGTTCTTC,CASSSHLSGTSSYNEQFF
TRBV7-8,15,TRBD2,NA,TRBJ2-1,TGTGCCAGCAGCTTGACTAGCGGGAGGTTCAATGAGCAGTTCTTC,CASSLTSGRFNEQFF
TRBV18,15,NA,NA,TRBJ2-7,TGTGCCAGCTCACCTGGGCCCGCAGGGGCCTACGAGCAGTACTTC,CASSPGPAGAYEQYF
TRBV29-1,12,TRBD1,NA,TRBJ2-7,TGCAGCGTTGGGACAGGGGGCAGCGAGCAGTACTTC,CSVGTGGSEQYF
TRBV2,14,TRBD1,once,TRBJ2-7,TGTGCCAGCAGTGAACATTCGACAGGGTGGAGGCAGTACTTC,CASSEHSTGWRQYF
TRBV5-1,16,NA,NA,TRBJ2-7,TGCGCCAGCAGCTTGGCCCCCCAGGGTGATGCGTACGAGCAGTACTTC,CASSLAPQGDAYEQYF
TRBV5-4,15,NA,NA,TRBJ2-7,TGTGCCAGCAGCTCCCGGGACCCCGGGCCCTACGAGCAGTACTTC,CASSSRDPGPYEQYF
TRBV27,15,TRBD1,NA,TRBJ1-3,TGTGCCAGCAGTGCGGGACAGGGGATTGGAAACACCATATATTTT,CASSAGQGIGNTIYF
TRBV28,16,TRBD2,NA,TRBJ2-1,TGTGCCAGCACTCCTTTAGCGGGAGGGCCTGAAAATGAGCAGTTCTTC,CASTPLAGGPENEQFF
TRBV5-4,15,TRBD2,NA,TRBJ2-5,TGTGCCAGCAGCCGACTAGCGGAAGCTCAAGAGACCCAGTACTTC,CASSRLAEAQETQYF
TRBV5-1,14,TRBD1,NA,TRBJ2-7,TGCGCCAGCAGCTCATGGACAGGGGGCAACGAGCAGTACTTC,CASSSWTGGNEQYF
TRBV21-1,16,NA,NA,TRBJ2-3,TGTGCCAGCAGCAAAGGTGGACTAGCGGGAGTAGATACGCAGTATTTT,CASSKGGLAGVDTQYF
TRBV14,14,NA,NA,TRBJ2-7,TGTGCCAGCAGCCAAGACGCGGGATTCCTCGGGCAGTACTTC,CASSQDAGFLGQYF
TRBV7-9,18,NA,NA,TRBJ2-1,TGTGCCAGCAGCCCCCGGGCCCCGAGGGAAAGCTCCTACAATGAGCAGTTCTTC,CASSPRAPRESSYNEQFF
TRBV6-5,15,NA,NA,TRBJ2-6,TGTGCCAGCAGTTACACAGGCTCTGGGGCCAACGTCCTGACTTTC,CASSYTGSGANVLTF
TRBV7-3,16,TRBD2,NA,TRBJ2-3,TGTGCCAGCAGCGCCGCTAGCGGCCATAGCACAGATACGCAGTATTTT,CASSAASGHSTDTQYF
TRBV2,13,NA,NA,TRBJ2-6,TGTGCCAGCAGGACGGGGAGGGCCAACGTCCTGACTTTC,CASRTGRANVLTF
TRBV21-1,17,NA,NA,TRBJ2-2,TGTGCCAGCAGCAAACCACCTAGCGGGGGGGGCACCGGGGAGCTGTTTTTT,CASSKPPSGGGTGELFF
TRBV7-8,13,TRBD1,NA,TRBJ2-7,TGTGCCAGCAGCTTAGTCAGGGGGTACGAGCAGTACTTC,CASSLVRGYEQYF
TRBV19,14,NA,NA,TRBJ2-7,TGTGCCAGTAGTTGGAGAGTTGGGGTCTACGAGCAGTACTTC,CASSWRVGVYEQYF
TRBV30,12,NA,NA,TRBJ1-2,TGTGCCTGTCCCGGGTTTCGGTATGGCTACACCTTC,CACPGFRYGYTF
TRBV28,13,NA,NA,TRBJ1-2,TGTGCCAGCAGGCCCCCAGGGGCCTATGGCTACACCTTC,CASRPPGAYGYTF
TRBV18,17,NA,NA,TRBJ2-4,TGTGCCAGCTCATCGATCCGGCCCGTACTAGCCAAAAACATTCAGTACTTC,CASSSIRPVLAKNIQYF
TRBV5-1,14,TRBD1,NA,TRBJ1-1,TGCGCCAGCACCTCGCGACAGGGTAACACTGAAGCTTTCTTT,CASTSRQGNTEAFF
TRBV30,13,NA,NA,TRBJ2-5,TGTGCCTGGAGTATAGGGCTCCAAGAGACCCAGTACTTC,CAWSIGLQETQYF
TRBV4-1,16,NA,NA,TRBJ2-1,TGCGCCAGCAGCCCCATAGTAGGGGACTCGTACAATGAGCAGTTCTTC,CASSPIVGDSYNEQFF
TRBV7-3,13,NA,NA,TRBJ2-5,TGTGCCAGCAGCCGTAGATATGGGGAGACCCAGTACTTC,CASSRRYGETQYF
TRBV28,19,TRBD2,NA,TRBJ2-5,TGTGCCAGCAGTTTGCACCGGGGACTAGCGGGAGGGCAAAGTGAGACCCAGTACTTC,CASSLHRGLAGGQSETQYF
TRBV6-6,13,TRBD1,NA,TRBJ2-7,TGTGCCAGCAGAAGGACAGGATCCTACGAGCAGTACTTC,CASRRTGSYEQYF
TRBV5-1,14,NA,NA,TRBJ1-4,TGCGCCAGCAGCTTGGGACAGGTTAATGAAAAACTGTTTTTT,CASSLGQVNEKLFF